The T cell receptor (beta chain) under discussion was sequenced for a study of cytomegalovirus exposure and HLA in healthy donors. The study's findings and limits: Clonal expansion, a later analysis showed, was greater in HLA-associated TCR beta chains than in equally common others. Specificity of a few CMV-associated chains for CMV antigens was verified in vitro. At a 0.05 false discovery rate, a later analysis found some 18,000 TCR beta sequences to be associated with HLA alleles.

CDR3 length: 15 amino acids. Germline assignment: CDR1 LNHDA and CDR2 SQIVND (reference sequence). In regard to this clone: Its antigen is unknown.

The PCR contained 60 Vbeta and 13 Jbeta primers. The table came from immunoSEQ multiplex PCR; TCRdb's copy has only in-frame clones and leaves some out. The sample lists tens of thousands of clones, around nine tenths occurring once. The chain combines TRBV19 with TRBJ2-5; 13 nucleotides align to TRBD2. The better agreement between TRBJ2-7 and the DNA end casts doubt on the J call. The receptor's source is a man aged 25 to 45 in good health and CMV-seropositive. Sequences were obtained from PBMCs. Written as DNA, the CDR3 is TGTGCCAGTAGTTTCAGACTAGCGGGGGGCTACGAGCAGTACTTC. Protein: CASSFRLAGGYEQYF.